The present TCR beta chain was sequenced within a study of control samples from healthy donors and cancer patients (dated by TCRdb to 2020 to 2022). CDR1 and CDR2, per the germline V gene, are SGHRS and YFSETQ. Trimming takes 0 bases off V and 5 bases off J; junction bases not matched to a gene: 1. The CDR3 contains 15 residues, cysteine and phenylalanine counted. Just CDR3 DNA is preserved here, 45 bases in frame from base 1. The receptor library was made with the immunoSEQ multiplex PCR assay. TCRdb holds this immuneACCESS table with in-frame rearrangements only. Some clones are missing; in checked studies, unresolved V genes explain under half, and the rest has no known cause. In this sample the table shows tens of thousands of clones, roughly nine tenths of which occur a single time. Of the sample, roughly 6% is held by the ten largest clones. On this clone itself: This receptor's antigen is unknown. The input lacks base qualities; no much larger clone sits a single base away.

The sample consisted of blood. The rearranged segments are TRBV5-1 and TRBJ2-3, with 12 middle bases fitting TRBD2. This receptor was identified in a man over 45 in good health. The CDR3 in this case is CASSLGTSGVDTQYF. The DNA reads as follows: TGCGCCAGCAGCTTGGGGACTAGCGGGGTAGATACGCAGTATTTT.